The 18 T cell receptor beta chains given below trace back to one sample, sequenced in a study of identical twins. TCRdb called the 5' RACE reads again in MiXCR, with one record for every CDR3 protein. The sample shows roughly 1,500,000 distinct CDR3 sequences, roughly a third of them seen only once. The sample was cord blood. Receptors were obtained from a newborn girl in good health.

This clonotype showed up many times. The chain joins TRBV7-9 to TRBJ2-3; D not certain. CDR3 length: 12 residues. The V end was cut by 2 bases, the J end by 4 bases, with 4 bases between. CDR1 and CDR2 from the germline V gene are SEHNR and FQNEAQ (reference sequence). Written as DNA, the CDR3 is TGTGCCAGCAGCTTAATTTCAGATACGCAGTATTTT. Translated, it gives CASSLISDTQYF. Complete variable domain (other parts from reference TRBV7-9 and TRBJ2-3): DTGVSQNPRHKITKRGQNVTFRCDPISEHNRLYWYRQTLGQGPEFLTYFQNEAQLEKSRLLSDRFSAERPKGSFSTLEIQRTEQGDSAMYLCASSLISDTQYFGPGTRLTVL.

This clonotype came up a few times. This chain joins TRBV6-5 and TRBJ2-3; the D gene is possibly TRBD2 (5 bases). Per germline, CDR1 MNHEY and CDR2 SVGAGI. CDR3 length: 13 amino acids. The V end lost 2 bases, the J end lost 5 bases, and 8 bases lay between the germline ends. This CDR3 is CASSYAAGDTQYF. DNA of the CDR3: TGTGCCAGCAGTTACGCTGCGGGAGATACGCAGTATTTT.

This clonotype was picked up many times. The chain has TRBV12-3 or TRBV12-4 and TRBJ2-7; 8 positions match TRBD2. V trimming: 6 bases; J trimming: 3 bases; junction bases outside the gene matches: 7. This CDR3 has 14 residues. The CDR3 DNA sequence: TGTGCCAGCAGCCGTCAGCGGGAGTACTACGAGCAGTACTTC. It specifies CASSRQREYYEQYF.

A remark on this clonotype: A junction boundary mismatches the germline segment, possibly from a read error. V and J are TRBV4-2 and TRBJ2-1; D is undetermined. The CDR3 consists of 13 residues. Germline CDR1 and CDR2: LGHNA and YNFKEQ. CDR3 sequence: CAGSQDLGNEQFF. The DNA of the CDR3 is TGTGCCGGCAGCCAAGATCTGGGTAATGAGCAGTTCTTC.

The chain is built from TRBV6-5 and TRBJ2-1, with D possibly TRBD2 on 6 matching bases. The J call could be wrong; TRBJ2-7 is a better fit for the DNA end. Germline V gives CDR1 MNHEY, CDR2 SVGAGI. The CDR3 loop spans 16 amino acids. CDR3 protein: CASSHLSSVYYNEQYF. The CDR3 DNA reads TGTGCCAGCAGTCACCTCTCTAGCGTATACTACAATGAGCAGTACTTC.

This clonotype showed up just a few times. The chain employs TRBV7-6 and TRBJ2-4; 10 bases match TRBD1. Judging by the DNA end, TRBJ2-7 fits better; the J call may be wrong. The CDR3 has 18 residues. Germline values: CDR1 SGHVS, CDR2 FNYEAQ. CDR3 in amino acids: CASSLALGDRGRAYEQYF. In nucleotides, the CDR3 is TGTGCCAGCAGCTTAGCGTTGGGGGACAGGGGTCGGGCCTACGAGCAGTACTTC.

This clonotype was observed a handful of times. The CDR3 region is CASSLAGRSETQYF. CDR3 bases: TGTGCCAGCAGTTTAGCCGGCAGGTCGGAGACCCAGTACTTC. The genes are TRBV12-3 or TRBV12-4 and TRBJ2-5; unclear D gene. This CDR3 is 14 amino acids long. Trimming cost V 0 bases and J 5 bases, with 10 bases left between them.

This clonotype was counted a few times. This chain links TRBV24-1 with TRBJ2-7, with D perhaps TRBD2 (6 bases). The length of the CDR3 is 16 residues. Germline CDR1 KGHDR, CDR2 SFDVKD. Trimming left V 2 bases short and J 4 bases short, with 17 bases between. CDR3 DNA sequence: TGTGCCACCAGTGATTCGGACCCCGGGAGCAAATACGAGCAGTACTTC. This sequence encodes CATSDSDPGSKYEQYF.

The V and J genes are TRBV6-6 and TRBJ2-3, with TRBD2 identical over 7 bases. Germline trimming cut 0 bases from V and 2 bases from J; bases unmatched to any gene: 8. The CDR3 extends over 17 amino acids. The germline V gene has CDR1 MNHNY and CDR2 SVGAGI (reference sequence). The CDR3 loop is CASSYSPGGGNTDTQYF. The DNA for the CDR3 is TGTGCCAGCAGTTACTCACCGGGGGGAGGGAACACAGATACGCAGTATTTT.

The chain joins TRBV4-1 to TRBJ2-1, with 11 nucleotides matching TRBD2. The CDR3 is 18 residues long. Trimming cost V 1 base and J 1 base; bases outside gene matches: 6. CDR1 MGHRA and CDR2 YSYEKL come from the germline V gene. CDR3 protein: CASSQGPTSGSSYNEQFF. In nucleotides, the CDR3 is TGCGCCAGCAGCCAAGGACCCACTAGCGGGAGTTCCTACAATGAGCAGTTCTTC.

The chain links TRBV7-9 to TRBJ2-7, with 8 bases lining up with TRBD2. V dropped 2 bases and J dropped 2; count of bases not matched to a gene: 5. Germline CDR1 reads SEHNR; CDR2 reads FQNEAQ (reference sequence). The CDR3 is 15 amino acids. In nucleotides, the CDR3 is TGTGCCAGCAGCTTAACTAGCGGATCCACCTACGAGCAGTACTTC. Its protein product is CASSLTSGSTYEQYF.

The chain couples TRBV20-1 to TRBJ2-3; the D gene is possibly TRBD2 (5 bases). Germline CDR1 is DFQATT and CDR2 is SNEGSKA (reference sequence). V was pared by 0 bases and J by 2 bases, with 15 bases between. This CDR3 has 16 amino acids. CDR3 residues: CSARDWAGHFTDTQYF. In DNA form, the CDR3 reads TGCAGTGCTAGAGATTGGGCGGGCCACTTCACAGATACGCAGTATTTT.

This clonotype turned up a few times. The rearrangement uses TRBV20-1 and TRBJ2-5; 10 nucleotides align to TRBD2. The CDR3 extends over 15 amino acids. Germline CDR1 and CDR2: DFQATT and SNEGSKA (reference sequence). The trim removed 6 bases at V and 2 bases at J, leaving 9 bases unmatched. CDR3 bases: TGCAGTGCCCTTCTCCTAGCGGGGGTGCAAGAGACCCAGTACTTC. This encodes CSALLLAGVQETQYF.

Only a few counts were recorded for this clonotype. The chain carries TRBV29-1 and TRBJ2-4; tentative D call: TRBD2 (6 bases). Trimming stripped 4 bases from V and 13 bases from J, with 14 bases between. This CDR3 region has 11 residues. Germline V gene data show CDR1 as SQVTM and CDR2 as ANQGSEA. CDR3 nucleotides: TGCAGCGTTGTGAGCGGGCTGGAGCAGTACTTC. The encoded protein is CSVVSGLEQYF.

Concerning this clonotype itself: The conserved phenylalanine or tryptophan normally closing the CDR3 is absent here, so this likely arose from a read error. The V call is TRBV5-1, the J call TRBJ1-1; D is ambiguous. The V gene's germline CDR1 is SGHRS and CDR2 YFSETQ. The CDR3 length is 13 residues. The V and J ends lost 4 bases and 1 base respectively, with 8 bases between them. CDR3 amino acids: CASSTRQNTEAFV. CDR3 DNA: TGCGCCAGCAGCACAAGACAGAACACTGAAGCTTTCGTT.

As to this clonotype: This may be a read error, as it is one base from a much larger clone. V usage is TRBV29-1 and J usage is TRBJ2-1; no firm D call. Judging by the DNA end, TRBJ2-7 fits better; the J call may be wrong. The germline gives CDR1 SQVTM, CDR2 ANQGSEA. The CDR3 length is 13 residues. The CDR3 DNA follows: TGCAGCGCATTCTCGAGCTCCTACAATGAGCAGTACTTC. It specifies CSAFSSSYNEQYF.

The genes are TRBV20-1 and TRBJ2-7; no clear D. V lost 0 bases, J lost 0 bases, and 9 bases lay in between. CDR1 is DFQATT, CDR2 SNEGSKA, per germline (reference sequence). The CDR3 is made up of 14 amino acids. Here the CDR3 DNA reads TGCAGTGCTAGAGATCACGGTAGCTCCTACGAGCAGTACTTC. It translates to CSARDHGSSYEQYF.

This clonotype was seen a few times. The V and J genes are TRBV12-3 or TRBV12-4 and TRBJ2-1, with 9 bases matching TRBD2. The CDR3 runs 16 residues. The ends lost 4 bases at V and 4 bases at J; junction bases unmatched: 8. The CDR3 protein is CASSSKRLAEYNEQFF. The DNA for the CDR3 is TGTGCCAGCAGTTCAAAACGACTAGCGGAGTACAATGAGCAGTTCTTC.